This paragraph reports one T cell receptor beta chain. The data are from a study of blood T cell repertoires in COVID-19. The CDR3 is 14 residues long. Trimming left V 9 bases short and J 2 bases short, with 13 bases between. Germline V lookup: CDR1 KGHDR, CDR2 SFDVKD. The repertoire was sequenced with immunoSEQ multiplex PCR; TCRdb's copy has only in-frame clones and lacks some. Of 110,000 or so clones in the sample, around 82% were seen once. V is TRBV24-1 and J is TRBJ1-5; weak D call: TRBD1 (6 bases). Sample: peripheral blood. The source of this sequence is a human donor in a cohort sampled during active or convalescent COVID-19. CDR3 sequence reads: CATGRGSGNQPQHF. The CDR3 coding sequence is TGTGCCACCGGTAGGGGGTCGGGCAATCAGCCCCAGCATTTT.